These T cell receptor beta chains were read from a single sample in a study of cytomegalovirus exposure and HLA in healthy donors. Sequencing used immunoSEQ multiplex PCR; TCRdb keeps in-frame clones, though not all of them. This table has some 150,000 clones, 70% to 85% appearing once. Sequencing was done on a sample of PBMCs. These receptors came from a man in his forties in good health and CMV-seropositive. CDR3s include the opening cysteine and the closing phenylalanine or tryptophan. The D gene is left open where the match is weak. Size is omitted from some rows. Given values are once, few, many or a class for expanded clones.

j_call clone_size d_call v_call cdr3_nt cdr3_aa
TRBJ2-4 . . TRBV5-1 TGCGCCAGCAGCTTAGACGGGAGTCCGAACATTCAGTACTTC CASSLDGSPNIQYF
TRBJ1-2 . . TRBV11-2 TGTGCCAGCGGAGGCTATGGCTACACCTTC CASGGYGYTF
TRBJ1-5 few . TRBV7-2 TGTGCCAGCAGCTTAGAAGCGTCCGACTTGAGGCCCCAGCATTTT CASSLEASDLRPQHF
TRBJ1-3 . . TRBV10-1 TGCGCCAGCACAGGTCGCGGGCGTGGAAACACCATATATTTT CASTGRGRGNTIYF
TRBJ2-1 . . TRBV5-1 TGCGCCAGCAGTCCCCTTGGGCCCTCCTACAATGAGCAGTTCTTC CASSPLGPSYNEQFF
TRBJ1-6 . . TRBV7-2 TGTGCCAGCAGCCTTCGACAGAATTCACCCCTCCACTTT CASSLRQNSPLHF
TRBJ2-1 . . TRBV29-1 TGCAGCGTCCTGTCCGGCGGCTCCTACAATGAGCAGTTCTTC CSVLSGGSYNEQFF
TRBJ1-6 . . TRBV11-3 TGTGCCAGCAGCTTCCGACCCCAGGGAATTAGCAATTCACCCCTCCACTTT CASSFRPQGISNSPLHF
TRBJ1-1 . . TRBV9 TGTGCCAGCAGCCTTGGGGGCAGTTTTTTGGAAGCTTTCTTT CASSLGGSFLEAFF
TRBJ2-5 once TRBD1 TRBV2 TGTGCCAGCAGCGACAGGGGGACAGGAGGAGAGACCCAGTACTTC CASSDRGTGGETQYF
TRBJ2-7 . TRBD2 TRBV29-1 TGCAGCGTTGGAAGCGGGGAGGATGGCGAGCAGTACTTC CSVGSGEDGEQYF
TRBJ2-5 . . TRBV4-1 TGCGCCAGCAGCCAAGCCGTCTTTGTGGAGACCCAGTACTTC CASSQAVFVETQYF
TRBJ2-2 . . TRBV7-6 TGTGCCAGCAGCTTAGTCGTTAGCGCGAACACCGGGGAGCTGTTTTTT CASSLVVSANTGELFF
TRBJ1-1 . . TRBV27 TGTGCCAGCAGTGTCACGACGGGGTACACTGAAGCTTTCTTT CASSVTTGYTEAFF
TRBJ2-5 . TRBD2 TRBV7-9 TGTTCCAGCAGCTTCTCGATGTTACTAGCGGGAGTTCGCGGAGAGACCCAGTACTTC CSSSFSMLLAGVRGETQYF
TRBJ1-3 once TRBD1 TRBV4-3 TGCGCCAGCAGCCTTATGGCGCCAGACAGGGGCTTCAACACCATATATTTT CASSLMAPDRGFNTIYF
TRBJ2-1 . TRBD1 TRBV7-8 TGTGCCAGCAGCTCGGATGGGACAGGGAACAATGAGCAGTTCTTC CASSSDGTGNNEQFF
TRBJ1-5 few TRBD1 TRBV4-3 TGCGCCAGCAGCCAGACGAGGGGGGTCAGGGGGCATAATCAGCCCCAGCATTTT CASSQTRGVRGHNQPQHF
TRBJ1-3 . . TRBV7-8 TGTGCCAGCAGCCTCCATGGGCCCGGAAACACCATATATTTT CASSLHGPGNTIYF
TRBJ2-7 . . TRBV7-2 TGTGCCAGCAGCTTAGAATCCAGAAAAACCTACGAGCAGTACTTC CASSLESRKTYEQYF
TRBJ1-3 few . TRBV9 TGTGCCAGCAGCGCTGCCGGGTACACCATATATTTT CASSAAGYTIYF
TRBJ1-5 . . TRBV6-1 TGTGCCAGCAGTGAATGGAGGGGCCCTCAGCCCCAGCATTTT CASSEWRGPQPQHF
TRBJ2-1 . . TRBV5-4 TGTGCCAGCAGCTTGGGGTACGCTGTCCATGAGTATGAGCAGTTCTTC CASSLGYAVHEYEQFF
TRBJ2-3 . TRBD1 TRBV7-3 TGTGCCAGCAGCCTCGACAGGGGGGGGCCCACAGATACGCAGTATTTT CASSLDRGGPTDTQYF
TRBJ2-1 . TRBD2 TRBV6-5 TGTGCCAGCAGTTACGGCGGGAGCTCCTACAATGAGCAGTTCTTC CASSYGGSSYNEQFF
TRBJ1-5 . TRBD1 TRBV5-5 TGTGCCAGCAGCCGACAGGGGATCAGCAATCAGCCCCAGCATTTT CASSRQGISNQPQHF
TRBJ1-1 . . TRBV30 TGTGCCTGGAGTGGGGCGAACACTGAAGCTTTCTTT CAWSGANTEAFF